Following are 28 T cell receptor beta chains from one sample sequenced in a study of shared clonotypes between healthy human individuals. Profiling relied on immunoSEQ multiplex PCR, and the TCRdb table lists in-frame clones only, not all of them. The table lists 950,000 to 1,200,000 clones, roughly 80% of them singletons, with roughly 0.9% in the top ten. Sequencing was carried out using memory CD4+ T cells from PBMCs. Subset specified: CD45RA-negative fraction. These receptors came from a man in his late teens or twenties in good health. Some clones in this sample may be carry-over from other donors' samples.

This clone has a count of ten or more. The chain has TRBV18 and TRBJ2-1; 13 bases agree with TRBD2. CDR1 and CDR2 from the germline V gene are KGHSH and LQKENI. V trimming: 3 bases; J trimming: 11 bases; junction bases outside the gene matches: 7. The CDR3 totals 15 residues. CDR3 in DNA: TGTGCCAGCTCACCTCCGGGACTAGCGGGATGGCAGCAGTTCTTC. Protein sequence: CASSPPGLAGWQQFF.

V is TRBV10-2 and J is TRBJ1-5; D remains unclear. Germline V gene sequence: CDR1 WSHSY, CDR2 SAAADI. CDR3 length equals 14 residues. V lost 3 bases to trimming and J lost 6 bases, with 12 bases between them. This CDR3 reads CASSDTVSIQPQHF. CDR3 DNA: TGCGCCAGCAGTGATACGGTGTCAATTCAGCCCCAGCATTTT.

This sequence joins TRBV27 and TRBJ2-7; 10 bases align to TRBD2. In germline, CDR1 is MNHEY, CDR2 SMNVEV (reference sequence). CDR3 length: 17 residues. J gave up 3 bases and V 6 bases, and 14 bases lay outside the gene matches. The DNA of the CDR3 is TGTGCCAGCAGCCCAGAGATCCTAGCGGGAGTAATCTACGAGCAGTACTTC. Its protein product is CASSPEILAGVIYEQYF.

The CDR3 spells CASRFSGNQPQHF. The CDR3, as DNA: TGTGCCAGCAGGTTCTCCGGCAATCAGCCCCAGCATTTT. The rearrangement uses TRBV28 and TRBJ1-5; D is ambiguous. CDR3 length: 13 amino acids. Trimming removed 6 bases from V and 2 bases from J, with 8 bases in between. Germline CDR1 is MDHEN and CDR2 is SYDVKM.

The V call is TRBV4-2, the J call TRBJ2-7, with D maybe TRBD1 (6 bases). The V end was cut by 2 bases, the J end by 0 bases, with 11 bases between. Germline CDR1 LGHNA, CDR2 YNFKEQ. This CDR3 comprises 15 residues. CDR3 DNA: TGTGCCAGCAGCCAACTCCCAGGGGCCTCCTACGAGCAGTACTTC. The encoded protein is CASSQLPGASYEQYF.

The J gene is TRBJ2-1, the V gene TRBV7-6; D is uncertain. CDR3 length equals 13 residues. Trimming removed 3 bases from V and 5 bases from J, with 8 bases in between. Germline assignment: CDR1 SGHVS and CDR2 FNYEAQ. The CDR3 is CASSFLGNNEQFF. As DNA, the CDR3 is TGTGCCAGCAGCTTCCTGGGAAACAATGAGCAGTTCTTC.

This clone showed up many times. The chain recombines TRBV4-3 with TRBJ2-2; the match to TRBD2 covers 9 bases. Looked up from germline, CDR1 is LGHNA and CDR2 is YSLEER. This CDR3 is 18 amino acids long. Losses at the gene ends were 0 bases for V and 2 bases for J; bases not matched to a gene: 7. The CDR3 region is CASSQEFGGRGNTGELFF. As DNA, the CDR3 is TGCGCCAGCAGCCAAGAATTCGGCGGGAGGGGAAACACCGGGGAGCTGTTTTTT.

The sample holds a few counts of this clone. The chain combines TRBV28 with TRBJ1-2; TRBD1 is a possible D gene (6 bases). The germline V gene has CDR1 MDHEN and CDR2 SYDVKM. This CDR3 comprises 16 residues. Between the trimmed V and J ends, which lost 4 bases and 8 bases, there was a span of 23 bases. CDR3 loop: CASSSPGGGRTEGYTF. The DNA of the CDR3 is TGTGCCAGCAGTTCCCCGGGGGGAGGGCGGACAGAGGGCTACACCTTC.

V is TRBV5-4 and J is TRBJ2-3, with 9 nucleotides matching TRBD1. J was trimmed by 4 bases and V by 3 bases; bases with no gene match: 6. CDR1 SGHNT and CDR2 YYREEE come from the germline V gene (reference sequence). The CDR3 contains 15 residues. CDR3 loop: CASSSGTGSPDTQYF. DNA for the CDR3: TGTGCCAGCAGCTCCGGGACAGGGTCCCCAGATACGCAGTATTTT.

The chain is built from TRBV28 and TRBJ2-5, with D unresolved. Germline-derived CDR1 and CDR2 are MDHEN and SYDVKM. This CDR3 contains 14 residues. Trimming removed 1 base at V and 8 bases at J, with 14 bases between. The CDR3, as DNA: TGTGCCAGCAGTTTATTCGCAGCTAAGAACACCCAGTACTTC. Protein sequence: CASSLFAAKNTQYF.

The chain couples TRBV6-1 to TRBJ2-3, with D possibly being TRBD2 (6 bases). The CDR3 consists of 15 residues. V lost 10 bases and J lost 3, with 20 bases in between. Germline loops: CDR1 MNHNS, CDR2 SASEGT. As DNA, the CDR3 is TGTGCCACTTCCCAGGCGGGAAGGGGTACAGATACGCAGTATTTT. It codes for CATSQAGRGTDTQYF.

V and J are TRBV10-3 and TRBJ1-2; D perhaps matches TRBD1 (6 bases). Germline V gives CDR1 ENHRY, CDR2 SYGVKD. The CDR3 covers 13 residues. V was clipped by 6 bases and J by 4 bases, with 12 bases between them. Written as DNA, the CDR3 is TGTGCCATCAGCAAACAGGGAGCCTATGGCTACACCTTC. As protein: CAISKQGAYGYTF.

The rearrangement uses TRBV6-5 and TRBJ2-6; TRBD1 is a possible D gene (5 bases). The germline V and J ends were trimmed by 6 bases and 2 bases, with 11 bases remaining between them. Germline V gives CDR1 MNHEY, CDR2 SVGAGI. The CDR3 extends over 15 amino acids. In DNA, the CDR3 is TGTGCCAGCAGCCGACAGAGCCCTGGGGCCAACGTCCTGACTTTC. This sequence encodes CASSRQSPGANVLTF.

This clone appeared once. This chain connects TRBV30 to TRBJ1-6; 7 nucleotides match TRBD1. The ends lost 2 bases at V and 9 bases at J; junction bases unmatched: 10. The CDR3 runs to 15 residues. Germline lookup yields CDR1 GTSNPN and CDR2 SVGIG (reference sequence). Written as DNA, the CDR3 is TGTGCCTGGAGTATACGACAGGGAGCGGGTTCACCCCTCCACTTT. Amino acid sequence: CAWSIRQGAGSPLHF.

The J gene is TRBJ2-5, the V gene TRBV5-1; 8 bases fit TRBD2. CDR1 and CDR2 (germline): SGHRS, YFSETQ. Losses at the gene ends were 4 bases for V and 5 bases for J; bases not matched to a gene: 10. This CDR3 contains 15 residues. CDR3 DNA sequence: TGCGCCAGCAGCGGGGAACTAGCGGTTGGGGAGACCCAGTACTTC. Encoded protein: CASSGELAVGETQYF.

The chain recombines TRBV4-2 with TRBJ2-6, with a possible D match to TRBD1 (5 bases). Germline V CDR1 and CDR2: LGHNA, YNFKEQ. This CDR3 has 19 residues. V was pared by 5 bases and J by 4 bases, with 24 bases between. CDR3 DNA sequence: TGTGCCAGCAGCTTTTCCAGGGAAGATAGGTCAGCGGGGGCCAACGTCCTGACTTTC. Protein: CASSFSREDRSAGANVLTF.

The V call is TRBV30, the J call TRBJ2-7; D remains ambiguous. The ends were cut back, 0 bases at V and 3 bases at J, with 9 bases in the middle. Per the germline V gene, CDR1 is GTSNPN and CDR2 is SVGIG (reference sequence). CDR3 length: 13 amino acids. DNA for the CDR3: TGTGCCTGGAGTGTAGGGCAGATCTACGAGCAGTACTTC. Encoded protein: CAWSVGQIYEQYF. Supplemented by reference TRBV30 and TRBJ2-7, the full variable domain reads SQTIHQWPATLVQPVGSPLSLECTVEGTSNPNLYWYRQAAGRGLQLLFYSVGIGQISSEVPQNLSASRPQDRQFILSSKKLLLSDSGFYLCAWSVGQIYEQYFGPGTRLTVT.

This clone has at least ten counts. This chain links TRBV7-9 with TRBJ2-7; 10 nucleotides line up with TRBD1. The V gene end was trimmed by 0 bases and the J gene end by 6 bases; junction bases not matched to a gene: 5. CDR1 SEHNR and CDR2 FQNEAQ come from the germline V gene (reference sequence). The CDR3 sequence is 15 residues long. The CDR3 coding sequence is TGTGCCAGCAGCTTAGCCGAGACAGGGGGCGTCGAGCAGTACTTC. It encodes CASSLAETGGVEQYF.

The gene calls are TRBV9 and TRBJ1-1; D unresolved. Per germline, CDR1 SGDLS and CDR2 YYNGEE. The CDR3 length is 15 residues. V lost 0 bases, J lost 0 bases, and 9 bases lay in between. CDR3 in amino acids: CASSVVNRLNTEAFF. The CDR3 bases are TGTGCCAGCAGCGTAGTCAACCGCCTGAACACTGAAGCTTTCTTT. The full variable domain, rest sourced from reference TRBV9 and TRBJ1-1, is DSGVTQTPKHLITATGQRVTLRCSPRSGDLSVYWYQQSLDQGLQFLIQYYNGEERAKGNILERFSAQQFPDLHSELNLSSLELGDSALYFCASSVVNRLNTEAFFGQGTRLTVV.

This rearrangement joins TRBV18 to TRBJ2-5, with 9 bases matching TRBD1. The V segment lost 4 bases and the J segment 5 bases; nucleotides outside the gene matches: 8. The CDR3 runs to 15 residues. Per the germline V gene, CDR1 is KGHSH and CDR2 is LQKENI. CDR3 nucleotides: TGTGCCAGCTCACAACGTACAGGGGGCGCGGAGACCCAGTACTTC. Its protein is CASSQRTGGAETQYF.

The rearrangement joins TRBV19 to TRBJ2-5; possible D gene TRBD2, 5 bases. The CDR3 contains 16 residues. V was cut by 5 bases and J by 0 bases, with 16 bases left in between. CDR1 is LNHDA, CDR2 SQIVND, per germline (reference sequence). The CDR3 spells CASSSPGVGYQETQYF. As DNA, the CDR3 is TGTGCCAGTAGTTCGCCCGGGGTCGGATACCAAGAGACCCAGTACTTC.

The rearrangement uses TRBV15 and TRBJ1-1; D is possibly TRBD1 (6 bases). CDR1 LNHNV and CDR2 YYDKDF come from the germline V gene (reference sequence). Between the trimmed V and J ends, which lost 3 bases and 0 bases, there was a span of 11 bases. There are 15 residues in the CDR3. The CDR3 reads CATSRSGQMNTEAFF. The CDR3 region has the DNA TGTGCCACCAGCAGGAGTGGACAGATGAACACTGAAGCTTTCTTT. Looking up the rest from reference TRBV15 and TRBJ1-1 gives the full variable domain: DAMVIQNPRYQVTQFGKPVTLSCSQTLNHNVMYWYQQKSSQAPKLLFHYYDKDFNNEADTPDNFQSRRPNTSFCFLDIRSPGLGDTAMYLCATSRSGQMNTEAFFGQGTRLTVV.

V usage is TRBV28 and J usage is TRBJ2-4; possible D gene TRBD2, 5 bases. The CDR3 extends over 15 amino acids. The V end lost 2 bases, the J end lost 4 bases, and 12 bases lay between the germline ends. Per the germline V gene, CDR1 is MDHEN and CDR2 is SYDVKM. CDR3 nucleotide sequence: TGTGCCAGCAGTTTAAGTGGCGGGTTTAAAAACATTCAGTACTTC. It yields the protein CASSLSGGFKNIQYF.

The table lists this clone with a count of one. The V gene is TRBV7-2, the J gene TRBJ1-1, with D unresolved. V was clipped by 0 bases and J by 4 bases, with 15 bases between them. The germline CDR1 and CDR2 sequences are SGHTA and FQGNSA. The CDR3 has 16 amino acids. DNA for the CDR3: TGTGCCAGCAGCTTAGCGGGTCCGCAGGTAGGCACTGAAGCTTTCTTT. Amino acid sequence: CASSLAGPQVGTEAFF.

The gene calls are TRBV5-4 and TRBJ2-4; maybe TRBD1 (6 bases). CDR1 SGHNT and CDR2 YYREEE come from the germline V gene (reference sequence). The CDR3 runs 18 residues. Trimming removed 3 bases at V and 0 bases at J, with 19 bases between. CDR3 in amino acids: CASSSKTAQGSAKNIQYF. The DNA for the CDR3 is TGTGCCAGCAGCTCGAAAACAGCACAGGGTTCAGCCAAAAACATTCAGTACTTC.

The CDR3 region has the DNA TGTGCCAGCTCACCAGGGACAGGGGGTACGTACAATGAGCAGTTCTTC. It translates to CASSPGTGGTYNEQFF. V and J are TRBV18 and TRBJ2-1; TRBD1 matches at 11 bases. V dropped 2 bases and J dropped 4; count of bases not matched to a gene: 4. This CDR3 has 16 amino acids. Germline V gives CDR1 KGHSH, CDR2 LQKENI.

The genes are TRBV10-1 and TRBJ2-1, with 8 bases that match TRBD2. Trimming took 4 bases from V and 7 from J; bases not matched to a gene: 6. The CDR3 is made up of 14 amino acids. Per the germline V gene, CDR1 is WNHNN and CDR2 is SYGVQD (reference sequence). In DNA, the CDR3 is TGCGCCAGCAGTGCGGGAGGGCCCGGGAATGAGCAGTTCTTC. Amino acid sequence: CASSAGGPGNEQFF.

The chain's CDR3 is CASSQLSIDEQFF. The CDR3, as DNA: TGTGCCAGCAGCCAGTTGTCGATCGATGAGCAGTTCTTC. The genes are TRBV14 and TRBJ2-1; no clear D gene. The V end was cut by 3 bases, the J end by 8 bases, with 11 bases between. The CDR3 contains 13 residues. Germline assignment: CDR1 SGHDN and CDR2 FVKESK.